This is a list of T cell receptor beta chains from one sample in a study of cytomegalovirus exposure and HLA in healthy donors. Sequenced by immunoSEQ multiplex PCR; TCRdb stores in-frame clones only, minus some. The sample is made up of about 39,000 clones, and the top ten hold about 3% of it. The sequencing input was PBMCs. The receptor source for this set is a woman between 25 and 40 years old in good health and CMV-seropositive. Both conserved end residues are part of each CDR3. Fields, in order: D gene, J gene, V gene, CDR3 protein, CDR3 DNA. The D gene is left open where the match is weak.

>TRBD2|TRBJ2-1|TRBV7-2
CASSFRLAGDNEQFF
TGTGCCAGCAGCTTCCGACTAGCGGGGGACAATGAGCAGTTCTTC
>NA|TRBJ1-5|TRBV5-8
CASSPRGHSNQPQHF
TGTGCCAGCAGCCCGAGGGGACACAGCAATCAGCCCCAGCATTTT
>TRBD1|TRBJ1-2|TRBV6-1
CASTRDRSNYGYTF
TGTGCCAGCACTCGGGACAGATCTAACTATGGCTACACCTTC
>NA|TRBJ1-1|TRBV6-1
CASPQGMNTEAFF
TGTGCCAGCCCTCAGGGGATGAACACTGAAGCTTTCTTT
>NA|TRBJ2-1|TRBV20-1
CSASRGNEQFF
TGCAGTGCTTCCCGGGGCAATGAGCAGTTCTTC
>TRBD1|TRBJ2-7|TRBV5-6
CASSPGTVYEQYF
TGTGCCAGCAGCCCCGGGACAGTCTACGAGCAGTACTTC
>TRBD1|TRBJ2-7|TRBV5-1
CASSLGTGDDEQYF
TGCGCCAGCAGCTTGGGGACAGGGGACGACGAGCAGTACTTC
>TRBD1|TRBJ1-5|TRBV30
CAWSRGTGLGMNNQPQHF
TGTGCCTGGAGCAGAGGGACAGGTCTTGGGATGAACAATCAGCCCCAGCATTTT
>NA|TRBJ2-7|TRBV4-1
CASSQTSGNPYEQYF
TGCGCCAGCAGCCAGACCTCAGGGAACCCCTACGAGCAGTACTTC
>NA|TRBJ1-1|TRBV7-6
CASSRRLTDTEAFF
TGTGCCAGCAGCAGACGACTGACAGATACTGAAGCTTTCTTT
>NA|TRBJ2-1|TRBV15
CATSREVEVRVNEQFF
TGTGCCACCAGCAGAGAGGTAGAGGTCAGGGTGAATGAGCAGTTCTTC
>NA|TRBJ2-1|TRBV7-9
CASSLGNREGTWFF
TGTGCCAGCAGCTTGGGGAACAGGGAGGGGACGTGGTTCTTC
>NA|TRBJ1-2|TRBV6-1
CASRVPGTWNYGYTF
TGTGCCAGCAGGGTGCCGGGAACGTGGAACTATGGCTACACCTTC
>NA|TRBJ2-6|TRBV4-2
CASSQSSHNSGANVLTF
TGTGCCAGCAGCCAGAGTTCGCATAACTCTGGGGCCAACGTCCTGACTTTC
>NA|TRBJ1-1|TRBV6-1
CASSEVARATEAFF
TGTGCCAGCAGTGAGGTCGCGAGGGCGACTGAAGCTTTCTTT
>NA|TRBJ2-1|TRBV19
CASSRPPRAKGDHEQFF
TGTGCCAGTAGTAGACCTCCTCGGGCCAAAGGGGATCATGAGCAGTTCTTC